The clone carrying this T cell receptor (beta chain) was observed a handful of times. Its antigen remains unknown. The source of the sample is a study of vaccination and CD4 T cells after COVID-19. Study-level background: Convalescents were six males and four females, two of them Hispanic. Overlapping spike pools from SARS-CoV-2 and HCoV-NL63, HCoV-OC43 and HCoV-229E served as culture stimuli.

Study-wide points: In convalescent patients, a median around 85% of reactive clones appeared only post-vaccination.

This sample's treatment: roughly 11-day PBMC culture with coronavirus spike peptide pools or control peptides (ViraFEST assay). Trimming took 0 bases from V and 6 from J, leaving 9 bases between them. This CDR3 spans 13 amino acids. The germline CDR1 and CDR2 sequences are SGHRS and YFSETQ. Sequencing of the DNA from cultured CD4+ T cells was carried out with the Oncomine TCR Beta short-read assay. One entry per CDR3 protein, called by TCRdb with MiXCR from the PCR reads. The profile covers roughly 14,000 distinct CDR3 sequences, with just under 65% appearing a single time and 6.2% taken by the ten largest.

The chain combines TRBV5-1 with TRBJ1-2, with D perhaps matching TRBD1 (6 bases). Source material: CD4+ T cells from blood, cultured in vitro. The receptor was isolated from a human donor who had recovered from COVID-19. CDR3 bases: TGCGCCAGCAGCTTGGGGCAGGGGAATGGCTACACCTTC. Protein product: CASSLGQGNGYTF.